This TCR beta chain originates from a study of blood T cells in healthy people across ages. For the second PCR, which ran for about 6 to 11 cycles, a sample-barcoded 5' primer and a J-beta primer mix were used. MiXCR was run by TCRdb on the 5' RACE reads, yielding one entry per CDR3 protein. The sample gives around 1,500,000 distinct CDR3 sequences, approximately 38% of which show up once; under 8% is in the top ten. A word on this clonotype: Compared with germline, one end of the junction differs, possibly owing to a read error.

This CDR3 comprises 12 residues. Looked up from germline, CDR1 is SGHRS and CDR2 is YFSETQ. The receptor was isolated from a woman aged 18-35 years in good health. The sample comprised blood. The rearrangement links TRBV5-1 to TRBJ2-3; D ambiguous. In DNA form, the CDR3 reads TGCGCCAGAAGCTTGGCCGCGGATACGCAGTATTTT. Encoded protein: CARSLAADTQYF.